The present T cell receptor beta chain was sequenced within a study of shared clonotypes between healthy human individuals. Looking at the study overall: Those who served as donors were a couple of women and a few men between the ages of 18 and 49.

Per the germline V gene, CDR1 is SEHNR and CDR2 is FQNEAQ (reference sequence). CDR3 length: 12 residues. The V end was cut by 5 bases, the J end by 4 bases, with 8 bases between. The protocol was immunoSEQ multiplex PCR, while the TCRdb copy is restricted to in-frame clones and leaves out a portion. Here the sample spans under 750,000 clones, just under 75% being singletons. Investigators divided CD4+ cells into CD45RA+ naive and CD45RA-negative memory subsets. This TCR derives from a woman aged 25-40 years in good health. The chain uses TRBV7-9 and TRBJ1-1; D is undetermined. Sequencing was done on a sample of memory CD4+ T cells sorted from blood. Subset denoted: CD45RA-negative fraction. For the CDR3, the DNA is TGTGCCAGCAGCCCGAGGAGCACTGAAGCTTTCTTT. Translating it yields CASSPRSTEAFF.